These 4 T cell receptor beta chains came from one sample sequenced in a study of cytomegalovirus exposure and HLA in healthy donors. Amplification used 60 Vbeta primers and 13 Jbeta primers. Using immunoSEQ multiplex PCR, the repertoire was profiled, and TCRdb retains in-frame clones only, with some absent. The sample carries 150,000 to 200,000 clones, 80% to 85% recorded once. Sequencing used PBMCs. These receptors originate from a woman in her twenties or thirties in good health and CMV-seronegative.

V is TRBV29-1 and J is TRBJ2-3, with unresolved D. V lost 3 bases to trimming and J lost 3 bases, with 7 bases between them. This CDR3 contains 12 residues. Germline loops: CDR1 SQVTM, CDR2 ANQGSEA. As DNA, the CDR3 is TGCAGCGTTGATCCGGAGACAGATACGCAGTATTTT. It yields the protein CSVDPETDTQYF.

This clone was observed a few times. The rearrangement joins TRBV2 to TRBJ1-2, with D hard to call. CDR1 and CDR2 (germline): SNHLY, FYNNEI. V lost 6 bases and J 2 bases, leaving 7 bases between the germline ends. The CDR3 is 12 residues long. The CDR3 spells CASRQTNYGYTF. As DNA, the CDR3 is TGTGCCAGCAGACAGACCAACTATGGCTACACCTTC. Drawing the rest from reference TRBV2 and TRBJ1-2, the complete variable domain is EPEVTQTPSHQVTQMGQEVILRCVPISNHLYFYWYRQILGQKVEFLVSFYNNEISEKSEIFDDQFSVERPDGSNFTLKIRSTKLEDSAMYFCASRQTNYGYTFGSGTRLTVV.

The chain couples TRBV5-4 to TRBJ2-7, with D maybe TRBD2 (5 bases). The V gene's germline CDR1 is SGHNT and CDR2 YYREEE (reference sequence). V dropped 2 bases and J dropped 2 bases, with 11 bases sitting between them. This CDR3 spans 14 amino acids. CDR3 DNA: TGTGCCAGCAGCTTCGGCGGGCAGGCCTACGAGCAGTACTTC. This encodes CASSFGGQAYEQYF.

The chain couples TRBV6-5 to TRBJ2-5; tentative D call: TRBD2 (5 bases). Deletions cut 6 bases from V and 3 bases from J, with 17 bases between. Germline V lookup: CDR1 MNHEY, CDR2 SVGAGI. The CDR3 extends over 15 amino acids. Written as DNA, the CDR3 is TGTGCCAGCAGACCCGGGAACCGGTGGGAAGAGACCCAGTACTTC. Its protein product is CASRPGNRWEETQYF.